The entry below describes one TCR beta chain. The antigen is not known. Generated by immunoSEQ multiplex PCR, the TCRdb table keeps only in-frame clones and is missing some. Of 45,000 to 60,000 clones detected, around 79% appear once; the ten largest clones hold around 2.4%. Focal radiation plus CTLA-4 blockade with ipilimumab was given to patients with chemo-refractory metastatic non-small-cell lung cancer. This record comes from a study of radiotherapy plus CTLA-4 blockade in lung cancer. Background on the study: Under 20% of patients responded objectively, and approximately 33% achieved disease control. Points from the study as a whole: There was expansion of tumor-derived TCR clones in blood after radiotherapy plus ipilimumab. The best prediction of response reportedly came from early blood T cell clone dynamics, with interferon-beta.

The input for sequencing was peripheral blood, taken from a patient treated with radiotherapy plus ipilimumab. This TCR was recovered from a human donor with non-small cell lung cancer whose response to radiotherapy plus ipilimumab could not be evaluated.

For the CDR3, the DNA is TGTGCCAGCAGTTTACTTGCGGGGGAAGGCTACACCTTC. The encoded protein is CASSLLAGEGYTF. V gene TRBV28 combines with J gene TRBJ1-2; weak D call: TRBD1 (5 bases). From germline, CDR1 is MDHEN and CDR2 SYDVKM. This CDR3 spans 13 amino acids. Trimming stripped 2 bases from V and 8 bases from J, with 12 bases between.